These T cell receptor beta chains were read from a single sample in a study of cytomegalovirus exposure and HLA in healthy donors. TCRdb keeps only in-frame clones here, not all; method: immunoSEQ multiplex PCR. The sample includes some 140,000 clones, 76% seen only once; the top ten take around 3.1%. The sample taken for sequencing was PBMCs. These receptors originate from a middle-aged man in good health and CMV-seronegative. CDR3s include the opening cysteine and the closing phenylalanine or tryptophan. Fields, in order: J gene, D gene, V gene, clone size, CDR3 DNA, CDR3 protein. A D gene is named only where the DNA matches it firmly. Some rows have no size entry. The others give once, few or many, or a class for an expanded clone.

TRBJ2-3	TRBD2	TRBV5-1	.	TGCGCCAGCGCCCTAGGTCAGCGGGAGTACGGGGGCACAGATACGCAGTATTTT	CASALGQREYGGTDTQYF
TRBJ2-5	.	TRBV9	once	TGTGCCAGCAGCGTAGAGCTGGGGGCCTGGGAGACCCAGTACTTC	CASSVELGAWETQYF
TRBJ2-7	TRBD1	TRBV4-3	.	TGCGCCAGCAGCCCCGGCGGGACAGGGGCATACGAGCAGTACTTC	CASSPGGTGAYEQYF
TRBJ2-1	TRBD2	TRBV19	.	TGTGCCAGTAGTACCGGGACTAGCGGGCCCAATGAGCAGTTCTTC	CASSTGTSGPNEQFF
TRBJ2-1	TRBD2	TRBV27	.	TGTGCCAGCAGACCCGGGACTAACGTTTATGAGCAGTTCTTC	CASRPGTNVYEQFF
TRBJ1-2	.	TRBV7-9	.	TGTGCCAGCAGCTTAGAAACAGGGCGGATTTATGGCTACACCTTC	CASSLETGRIYGYTF
TRBJ1-2	.	TRBV6-1	.	TGTGCCAGCAGTGAACGACTGCTCTATGGCTACACCTTC	CASSERLLYGYTF
TRBJ2-3	TRBD1	TRBV30	.	TGTGCCTGGAGTGCGAGACAGGGGGCATCAGATACGCAGTATTTT	CAWSARQGASDTQYF
TRBJ2-1	.	TRBV14	.	TGTGCCAGCAGCCCTGCGGGCCACAATGAGCAGTTCTTC	CASSPAGHNEQFF
TRBJ2-5	TRBD2	TRBV27	.	TGTGCCAGCAGTTCCCGGACTAGCGGGAGTTGGTATGAAGAGACCCAGTACTTC	CASSSRTSGSWYEETQYF
TRBJ2-3	TRBD1	TRBV5-6	.	TGTGCCAGCAGCTCCGGGACAGGGAGCACAGATACGCAGTATTTT	CASSSGTGSTDTQYF
TRBJ2-2	TRBD2	TRBV7-6	.	TGTGCCAGCAGCTTATTGGGACTAGCGGGGATCACCGGGGAGCTGTTTTTT	CASSLLGLAGITGELFF
TRBJ2-2	.	TRBV10-3	few	TGTGCCATCAGTGGAATAGACACCGGGGAGCTGTTTTTT	CAISGIDTGELFF
TRBJ2-7	TRBD2	TRBV9	.	TGTGCCAGCAGCATACTAGCGGGGGGCTACGAGCAGTACTTC	CASSILAGGYEQYF
TRBJ2-3	TRBD1	TRBV7-3	.	TGTGCCAGCAGCTCGGGACAGGGCACAGATACGCAGTATTTT	CASSSGQGTDTQYF
TRBJ1-1	.	TRBV5-1	.	TGCGCCAGCAGCTTGGGCGACACCTCGAACACTGAAGCTTTCTTT	CASSLGDTSNTEAFF
TRBJ2-7	.	TRBV7-2	.	TGTGCCAGCAGCTTAGCGGTGGGGACTCCTATAACATACGAGCAGTACTTC	CASSLAVGTPITYEQYF
TRBJ2-7	.	TRBV5-1	.	TGCGCCAGCAGCTTGGCAGGGGACAATGCCTACGAGCAGTACTTC	CASSLAGDNAYEQYF
TRBJ1-1	.	TRBV4-3	.	TGCGCCAGCAGCCAGAGCTTGAACACTGAAGCTTTCTTT	CASSQSLNTEAFF
TRBJ1-5	.	TRBV5-6	.	TGTGCCAGCAGCTTAAGAATGCAGGGCAATCAGCCCCAGCATTTT	CASSLRMQGNQPQHF
TRBJ2-7	.	TRBV11-3	.	TGTGCCAGCAGCATAACGAGCTCCTACGAGCAGTACTTC	CASSITSSYEQYF
TRBJ1-1	.	TRBV5-1	.	TGCGCCAGCAGCCCCCAGGGTGACACTGAAGCTTTCTTT	CASSPQGDTEAFF
TRBJ1-1	.	TRBV29-1	.	TGCAGCGTAGGCGTCGGGGGGACTGAAGCTTTCTTT	CSVGVGGTEAFF
TRBJ1-6	TRBD1	TRBV7-9	.	TGTGCCAGCAGCCCATTACAGGGGAAGAATTCACCCCTCCACTTT	CASSPLQGKNSPLHF
TRBJ2-5	TRBD2	TRBV5-1	.	TGCGCCAGCAGCAGAACAGCGGGGACGGAGACCCAGTACTTC	CASSRTAGTETQYF
TRBJ1-1	.	TRBV5-1	.	TGCGCCAGCAGCTCGGGTTTTGGGAGCGGCACTGAAGCTTTCTTT	CASSSGFGSGTEAFF
TRBJ2-5	TRBD2	TRBV7-3	.	TGTGCCAGCAGCCTGACTAGCTCCGGCGAGACCCAGTACTTC	CASSLTSSGETQYF
TRBJ2-2	.	TRBV7-6	.	TGTGCCAGCAGCTGGGGACAAAACACCGGGGAGCTGTTTTTT	CASSWGQNTGELFF
TRBJ1-1	TRBD1	TRBV12-5	.	TGTGCTAGTGCCGAGGGACAGCTGAACACTGAAGCTTTCTTT	CASAEGQLNTEAFF
TRBJ1-4	.	TRBV28	.	TGTGCCAGCAGTCCGGGGGGTCGGAGGGCCGGCGAAAAACTGTTTTTT	CASSPGGRRAGEKLFF
TRBJ2-1	TRBD2	TRBV4-1	.	TGCGCCAGCCGAGGGACTAGCGGGGGAACTCATGAGCAGTTCTTC	CASRGTSGGTHEQFF
TRBJ1-5	TRBD1	TRBV27	.	TGTGCCAGCAGTTTATCGGGGACAGAAAGAACCCTGGGCAATCAGCCCCAGCATTTT	CASSLSGTERTLGNQPQHF
TRBJ2-3	.	TRBV5-1	few	TGCGCCAGCAGCTACGACACCTACACAGATACGCAGTATTTT	CASSYDTYTDTQYF